The source of this T cell receptor beta chain is a study of blood T cell repertoires in COVID-19. Clones were read by immunoSEQ multiplex PCR, and TCRdb kept only the in-frame ones, dropping some. The sample consists of about 300,000 clones, around 88% of them appearing once. Followed longitudinally, the Seattle patients had been enrolled during active infection. The sequence derives from a young woman with COVID-19, enrolled during active disease. The specimen sequenced was peripheral blood.

For the CDR3, the DNA is TGTGCCAGCACAGATTCCGGGACAAACACCGGGGAGCTGTTTTTT. This codes for CASTDSGTNTGELFF. The chain recombines TRBV6-1 with TRBJ2-2, with D possibly TRBD1 on 6 matching bases. V was pared by 7 bases and J by 2 bases, with 14 bases between. This CDR3 spans 15 amino acids. Germline CDR1 and CDR2: MNHNS and SASEGT.